This TCR beta chain derives from a study of CD8 T cells in Susac syndrome (dated by TCRdb to between 2017 and 2020). Broadly, across the study: The study used repertoire sequencing to test whether antigen drove CD8+ T cell activation and differentiation in Susac syndrome. The paper as a whole reports these results and caveats: The TCR sequencing and HLA analysis was acknowledged to have included a relatively small number of individuals.

RNA was extracted with the RNeasy kit and about 0.5 to 1 ug was reverse transcribed using random hexamers. The immunoSEQ multiplex PCR assay, which covers 54 Vbeta and 13 Jbeta segments, was used to amplify TCR beta CDR3 regions. PCR amplification bias was corrected using a synthetic template baseline for primer optimization and computational correction. The authors' analysis ran thus. Reads were annotated to V, D and J genes per IMGT and analyzed with immunoSEQ Analyzer, keeping only productive sequences. Clonality was calculated as one minus the Shannon entropy normalized by log2 of the number of productive unique sequences. Public and private clones were assessed among the 100 most prevalent clones of each patient and control. Clones were defined as Susac-specific if absent from the healthy and MS cohorts, from roughly 1,100 published viral clones and from other ImmuneACCESS disease sequences. TCRdb redid the processing of the public reads, applying fastp at Q25 and MiXCR, and retained in-frame beta chains. Rows matching on CDR3 protein sequence are summarized as one entry with the most common DNA and genes. TCRdb's processing, not the authors', yielded these V and J calls. The sample table holds around 300,000 distinct CDR3 sequences, of which around 92% were seen once. 0.065% of the sample is in the top ten clones.

CDR1 SGHVS and CDR2 FNYEAQ were looked up in the germline V gene. V is shortened by 3 bases, J by 7 bases, and the region joining them spans 18 bases. The CDR3 numbers 16 residues from cysteine through phenylalanine. Only CDR3 DNA is held: 48 bases, read in frame from base 1. In the case of this clonotype: Its antigen remains undetermined. No base qualities exist here, and no much larger clone lies one base off it.

High-throughput TCR beta sequencing profiled peripheral blood CD8+ and CD4+ T cells from healthy donors, Susac syndrome patients and multiple sclerosis patients. The multiple sclerosis controls were treatment-naive patients whose relapsing-remitting disease, either stable or active, fulfilled the revised McDonald criteria. Bulk CD8+ and CD4+ T cells were purified by magnetic negative isolation, while CD8+ TEMRA cells were enriched using FACS. Blood was drawn into EDTA tubes, processed within 24 hours, and PBMCs were isolated by density gradient centrifugation. PBMCs destined for TCR sequencing were cryopreserved in liquid nitrogen and later thawed in a 37 °C water bath. A purity of at least 90% was achieved for sorted or isolated CD4+, CD8+ and CD8+ TEMRA cells.

This receptor chain uses TRBV7-6 and TRBJ1-4; tentative D gene TRBD1, with 6 bases matching. The receptor comes from a human donor with multiple sclerosis. Sequencing input: CD4+ T cells from PBMCs. The CDR3 here reads CASSFTGTGMVEKLFF. The DNA is as follows: TGTGCCAGCAGCTTCACCGGAACAGGGATGGTTGAAAAACTGTTTTTT.